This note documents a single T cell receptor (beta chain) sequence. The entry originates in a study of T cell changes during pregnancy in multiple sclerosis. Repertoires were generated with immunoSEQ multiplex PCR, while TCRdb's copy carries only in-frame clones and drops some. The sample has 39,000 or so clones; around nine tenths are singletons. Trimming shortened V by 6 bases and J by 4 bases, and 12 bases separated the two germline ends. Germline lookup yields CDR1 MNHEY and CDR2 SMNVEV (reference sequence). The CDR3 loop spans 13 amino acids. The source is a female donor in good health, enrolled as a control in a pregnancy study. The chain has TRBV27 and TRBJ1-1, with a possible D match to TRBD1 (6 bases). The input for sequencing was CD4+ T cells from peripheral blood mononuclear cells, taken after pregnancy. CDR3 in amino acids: CASSIGGGTEAFF. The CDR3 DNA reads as TGTGCCAGCAGCATAGGGGGTGGCACTGAAGCTTTCTTT.